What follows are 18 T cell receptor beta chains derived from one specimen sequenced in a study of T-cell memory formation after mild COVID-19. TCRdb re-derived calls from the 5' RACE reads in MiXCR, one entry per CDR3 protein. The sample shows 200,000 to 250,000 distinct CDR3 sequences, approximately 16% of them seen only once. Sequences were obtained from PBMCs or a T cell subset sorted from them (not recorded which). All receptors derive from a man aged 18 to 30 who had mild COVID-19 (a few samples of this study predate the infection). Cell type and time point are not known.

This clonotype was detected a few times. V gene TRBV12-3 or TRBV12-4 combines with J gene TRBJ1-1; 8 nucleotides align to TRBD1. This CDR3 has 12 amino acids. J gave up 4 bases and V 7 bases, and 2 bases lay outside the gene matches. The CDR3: CASTGQGTEAFF. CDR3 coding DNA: TGTGCCAGCACCGGACAGGGCACTGAAGCTTTCTTT.

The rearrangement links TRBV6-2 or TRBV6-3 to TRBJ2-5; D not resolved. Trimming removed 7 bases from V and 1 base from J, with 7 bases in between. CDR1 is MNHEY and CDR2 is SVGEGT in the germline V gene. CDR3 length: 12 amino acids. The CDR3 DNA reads TGTGCCAGCAACGTACCCCAAGAGACCCAGTACTTC. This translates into CASNVPQETQYF.

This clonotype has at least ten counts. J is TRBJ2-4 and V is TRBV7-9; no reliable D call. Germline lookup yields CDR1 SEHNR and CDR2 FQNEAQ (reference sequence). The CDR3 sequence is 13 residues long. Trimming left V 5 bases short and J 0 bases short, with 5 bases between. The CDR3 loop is CASSPLAKNIQYF. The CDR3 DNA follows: TGTGCCAGCAGCCCCTTAGCCAAAAACATTCAGTACTTC.

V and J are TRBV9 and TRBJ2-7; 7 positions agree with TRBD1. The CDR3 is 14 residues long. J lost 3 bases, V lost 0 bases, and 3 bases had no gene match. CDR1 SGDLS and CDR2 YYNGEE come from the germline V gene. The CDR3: CASSVGPGGYEQYF. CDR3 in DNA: TGTGCCAGCAGCGTAGGTCCAGGGGGCTACGAGCAGTACTTC.

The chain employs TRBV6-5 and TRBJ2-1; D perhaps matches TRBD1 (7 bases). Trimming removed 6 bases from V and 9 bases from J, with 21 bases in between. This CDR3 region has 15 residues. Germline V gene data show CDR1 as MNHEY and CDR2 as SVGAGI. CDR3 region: CASSAGPGGFGEQFF. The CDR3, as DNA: TGTGCCAGCAGCGCCGGGCCAGGGGGGTTTGGTGAGCAGTTCTTC.

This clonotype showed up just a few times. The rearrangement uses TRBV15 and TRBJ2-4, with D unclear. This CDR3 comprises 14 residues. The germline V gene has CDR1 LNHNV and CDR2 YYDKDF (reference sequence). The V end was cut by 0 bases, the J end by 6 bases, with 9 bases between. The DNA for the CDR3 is TGTGCCACCAGCAGAGACGGTGGGCGAAACATTCAGTACTTC. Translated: CATSRDGGRNIQYF.

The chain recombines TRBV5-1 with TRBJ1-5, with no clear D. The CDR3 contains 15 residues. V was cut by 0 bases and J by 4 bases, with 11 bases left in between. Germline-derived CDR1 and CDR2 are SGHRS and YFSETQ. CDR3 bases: TGCGCCAGCAGCTTGGAGGGCGGATTAAATCAGCCCCAGCATTTT. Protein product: CASSLEGGLNQPQHF.

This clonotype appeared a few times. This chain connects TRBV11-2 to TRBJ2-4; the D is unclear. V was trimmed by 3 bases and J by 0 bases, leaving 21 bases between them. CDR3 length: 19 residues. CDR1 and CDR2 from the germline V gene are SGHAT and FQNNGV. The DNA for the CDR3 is TGTGCCAGCAGCTTTAGAGACCGACTCCTCAAACTAGCCAAAAACATTCAGTACTTC. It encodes CASSFRDRLLKLAKNIQYF.

The CDR3 loop reads CASSLAPAYTEAFF. The CDR3 DNA reads TGTGCCAGCAGCTTGGCCCCAGCGTACACTGAAGCTTTCTTT. The chain recombines TRBV5-5 with TRBJ1-1, with D hard to call. The V end lost 0 bases, the J end lost 3 bases, and 9 bases lay between the germline ends. CDR1 and CDR2 (germline): SGHKS, YYEKEE (reference sequence). The CDR3 is 14 amino acids.

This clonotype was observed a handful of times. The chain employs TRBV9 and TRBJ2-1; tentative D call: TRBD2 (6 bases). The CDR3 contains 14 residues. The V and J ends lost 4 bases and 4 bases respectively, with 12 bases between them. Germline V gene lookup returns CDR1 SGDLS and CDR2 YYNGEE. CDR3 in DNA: TGTGCCAGCAGCCCCGACGGGGGTTACAATGAGCAGTTCTTC. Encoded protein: CASSPDGGYNEQFF.

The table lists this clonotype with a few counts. The CDR3 spells CASRTTQTLDEQFF. CDR3 coding DNA: TGTGCCAGCAGAACGACCCAAACCTTGGATGAGCAGTTCTTC. The chain employs TRBV12-3 or TRBV12-4 and TRBJ2-1; no reliable D call. The CDR3 length is 14 residues. Trimming shortened V by 6 bases and J by 8 bases, and 17 bases separated the two germline ends.

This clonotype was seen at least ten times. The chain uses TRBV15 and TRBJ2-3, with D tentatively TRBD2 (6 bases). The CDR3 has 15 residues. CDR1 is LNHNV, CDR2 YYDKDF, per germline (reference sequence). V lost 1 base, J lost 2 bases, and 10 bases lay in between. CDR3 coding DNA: TGTGCCACCAGCAGAGTTAGCGGTAACACAGATACGCAGTATTTT. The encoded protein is CATSRVSGNTDTQYF.

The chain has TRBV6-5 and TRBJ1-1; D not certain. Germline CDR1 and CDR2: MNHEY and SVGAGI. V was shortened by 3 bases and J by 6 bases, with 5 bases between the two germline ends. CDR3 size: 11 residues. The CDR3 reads CASSYLSEAFF. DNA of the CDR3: TGTGCCAGCAGTTATTTGTCTGAAGCTTTCTTT.

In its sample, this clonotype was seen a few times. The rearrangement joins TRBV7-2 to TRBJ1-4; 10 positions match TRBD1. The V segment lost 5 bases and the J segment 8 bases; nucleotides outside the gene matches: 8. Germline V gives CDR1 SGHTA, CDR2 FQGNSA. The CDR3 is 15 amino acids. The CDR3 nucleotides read TGTGCCAGCAGCCCCGCGGGACAGGGGTGGGAAAAACTGTTTTTT. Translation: CASSPAGQGWEKLFF.

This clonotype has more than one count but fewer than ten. The DNA of the CDR3 is TGCAGTGCTATGCGGGACAGCTCCTATAATTCACCCCTCCACTTT. It yields the protein CSAMRDSSYNSPLHF. The V gene is TRBV20-1, the J gene TRBJ1-6; the match to TRBD1 covers 7 bases. Germline lookup yields CDR1 DFQATT and CDR2 SNEGSKA (reference sequence). The CDR3 contains 15 residues. Trimming removed 4 bases from V and 0 bases from J; junction bases left unmatched: 3.

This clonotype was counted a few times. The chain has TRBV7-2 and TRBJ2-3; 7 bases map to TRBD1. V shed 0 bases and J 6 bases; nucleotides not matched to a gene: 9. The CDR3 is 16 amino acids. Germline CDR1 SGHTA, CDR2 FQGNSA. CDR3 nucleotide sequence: TGTGCCAGCAGCTTAGCGCCAGGGGTAGGGGGCGATACGCAGTATTTT. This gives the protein CASSLAPGVGGDTQYF.

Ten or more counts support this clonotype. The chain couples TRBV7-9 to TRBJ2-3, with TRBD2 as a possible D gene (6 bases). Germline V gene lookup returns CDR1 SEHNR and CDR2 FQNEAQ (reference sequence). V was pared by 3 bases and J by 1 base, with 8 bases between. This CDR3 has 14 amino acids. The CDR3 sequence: CASSFGGGTDTQYF. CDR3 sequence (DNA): TGTGCCAGCAGCTTTGGAGGGGGCACAGATACGCAGTATTTT.

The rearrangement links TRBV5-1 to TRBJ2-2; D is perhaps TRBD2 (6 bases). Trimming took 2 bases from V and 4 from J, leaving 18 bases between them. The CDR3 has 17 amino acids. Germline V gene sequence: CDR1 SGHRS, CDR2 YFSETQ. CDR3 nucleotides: TGCGCCAGCAGCTTCCTAGGAGGGATTGGGGGCACCGGGGAGCTGTTTTTT. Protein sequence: CASSFLGGIGGTGELFF. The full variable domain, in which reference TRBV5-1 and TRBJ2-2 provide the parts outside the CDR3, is KAGVTQTPRYLIKTRGQQVTLSCSPISGHRSVSWYQQTPGQGLQFLFEYFSETQRNKGNFPGRFSGRQFSNSRSEMNVSTLELGDSALYLCASSFLGGIGGTGELFFGEGSRLTVL.